The next 29 T cell receptor beta chains were all read from a single sample in a study of T cells after yellow fever vaccination. A single record per CDR3 protein comes from TCRdb applying MiXCR to the 5' RACE reads. The sample holds about 69,000 distinct CDR3 sequences, roughly 6% seen once. The sample here was CD4+ T cells sorted from PBMCs, taken around 16 days after the first yellow fever vaccination. These receptors were obtained from a man aged 18 to 29 who received the YFV17D yellow fever vaccine.

There are many counts of this clonotype. The genes are TRBV5-1 and TRBJ2-7; 11 nucleotides line up with TRBD1. The germline CDR1 and CDR2 sequences are SGHRS and YFSETQ. The CDR3 extends over 14 amino acids. The V gene end was trimmed by 3 bases and the J gene end by 5 bases; junction bases not matched to a gene: 4. The CDR3 sequence: CASSSGQGAHEQYF. In nucleotides, the CDR3 is TGCGCCAGCAGCTCTGGACAGGGGGCCCACGAGCAGTACTTC. Using reference TRBV5-1 and TRBJ2-7 for the parts outside the CDR3, the full variable domain is KAGVTQTPRYLIKTRGQQVTLSCSPISGHRSVSWYQQTPGQGLQFLFEYFSETQRNKGNFPGRFSGRQFSNSRSEMNVSTLELGDSALYLCASSSGQGAHEQYFGPGTRLTVT.

Ten or more counts support this clonotype. The chain couples TRBV7-3 to TRBJ1-1; D gene ambiguous. Germline V gives CDR1 SGHTA, CDR2 FQGTGA. The ends were cut back, 2 bases at V and 4 bases at J, with 8 bases in the middle. The CDR3 totals 13 residues. CDR3 loop: CASSLWKSTEAFF. The CDR3 nucleotides are TGTGCCAGCAGCTTATGGAAGAGCACTGAAGCTTTCTTT.

This clonotype was counted ten times or more. This chain's CDR3 is CASSQTQGEQFF. The CDR3 bases are TGCGCCAGCAGCCAAACTCAGGGGGAGCAGTTCTTC. This chain connects TRBV5-1 to TRBJ2-1; TRBD1 might be the D (6 bases). The CDR3 totals 12 residues. Deletions cut 4 bases from V and 10 bases from J, with 12 bases between. From germline, CDR1 is SGHRS and CDR2 YFSETQ.

The sample holds many counts of this clonotype. The gene calls are TRBV6-2 or TRBV6-3 and TRBJ2-3; D is uncertain. The CDR3 runs to 11 residues. Germline V lookup: CDR1 MNHEY, CDR2 SVGEGT. Trimming removed 8 bases at V and 6 bases at J, with 9 bases between. The chain's CDR3 is CASGPRDTQYF. As DNA, the CDR3 is TGTGCCAGCGGGCCCAGGGATACGCAGTATTTT.

There are many counts of this clonotype. The CDR3 is CASSQLTPGEQFF. The DNA for the CDR3 is TGCGCCAGCAGCCAACTCACCCCCGGCGAGCAGTTCTTC. The rearrangement joins TRBV4-1 to TRBJ2-1; D gene ambiguous. The germline V gene has CDR1 MGHRA and CDR2 YSYEKL. The CDR3 is 13 residues long. With 2 bases removed from V and 10 bases from J, the gap between germline ends came to 12 bases.

This clonotype was recorded many times. Its ends do not fully match the called genes, so a read error is possible. CDR3 sequence reads: CASSSDRDNEQFF. The CDR3 DNA reads TGTGCTAGCAGCTCGGACAGAGACAATGAGCAGTTCTTC. V is TRBV7-7 and J is TRBJ2-1, with D perhaps TRBD1 (6 bases). CDR3 length: 13 amino acids. Germline V gene lookup returns CDR1 SSHAT and CDR2 FNYEAQ (reference sequence).

Ten or more counts support this clonotype. V usage is TRBV15 and J usage is TRBJ2-5; perhaps TRBD2 as D (7 bases). The CDR3 totals 17 residues. Trimming removed 0 bases at V and 4 bases at J, with 18 bases between. Germline V lookup: CDR1 LNHNV, CDR2 YYDKDF (reference sequence). The CDR3 is CATSREIGGGGGETQYF. CDR3 coding DNA: TGTGCCACCAGCAGAGAGATTGGGGGAGGGGGAGGAGAGACCCAGTACTTC.

This clonotype was observed many times. This chain links TRBV12-3 or TRBV12-4 with TRBJ2-2; perhaps TRBD1 as D (6 bases). The V gene lost 6 bases and the J gene lost 5 bases, with 16 bases spanning the gap. The CDR3 is made up of 15 amino acids. This CDR3 is CASSSRSGATGELFF. The CDR3 coding sequence is TGTGCCAGCAGCTCCCGTTCAGGGGCAACCGGGGAGCTGTTTTTT.

Many counts were recorded for this clonotype. The chain uses TRBV5-1 and TRBJ2-4; the D gene is possibly TRBD1 (5 bases). CDR1 SGHRS and CDR2 YFSETQ come from the germline V gene. Trimming shortened V by 0 bases and J by 10 bases, and 17 bases separated the two germline ends. The CDR3 has 15 residues. The CDR3 reads CASSLVWGSQAIQYF. The CDR3 DNA sequence: TGCGCCAGCAGCTTGGTATGGGGCTCGCAAGCGATTCAGTACTTC.

This clonotype was seen ten or more times. The chain combines TRBV5-1 with TRBJ1-5; D is unclear. The V gene's germline CDR1 is SGHRS and CDR2 YFSETQ. Trimming removed 7 bases at V and 3 bases at J, with 14 bases between. There are 14 residues in the CDR3. The CDR3: CASSLDGNNQPQHF. CDR3 nucleotide sequence: TGCGCCAGCTCTCTCGACGGGAACAATCAGCCCCAGCATTTT.

This clonotype was observed at least ten times. This rearrangement joins TRBV6-2 or TRBV6-3 to TRBJ1-6; D gene ambiguous. Germline lookup yields CDR1 MNHEY and CDR2 SVGEGT. This CDR3 is 13 amino acids long. V was pared by 8 bases and J by 4 bases, with 9 bases between. The CDR3 region has the DNA TGTGCCAGCGGATCACCGTATAATTCACCCCTCCACTTT. Its translation is CASGSPYNSPLHF.

This clonotype showed up many times. The chain is built from TRBV2 and TRBJ1-1; TRBD1 aligns across 11 bases. CDR3 size: 14 residues. V lost 4 bases, J lost 9 bases, and 7 bases stayed unmatched. Germline V gene data show CDR1 as SNHLY and CDR2 as FYNNEI. The CDR3 DNA sequence: TGTGCCAGCAGTGGTGGGACAGGGGGAGGTAAAGCTTTCTTT. Translating gives CASSGGTGGGKAFF.

This clonotype was seen repeatedly, ten times or more. CDR3 in amino acids: CSVESTGEIEKLFF. The CDR3 DNA reads TGCAGCGTTGAATCGACAGGGGAGATTGAAAAACTGTTTTTT. V usage is TRBV29-1 and J usage is TRBJ1-4; 8 bases match TRBD1. The CDR3 totals 14 residues. Germline values: CDR1 SQVTM, CDR2 ANQGSEA. Trimming cost V 2 bases and J 7 bases; bases outside gene matches: 6.

At least ten counts were recorded for this clonotype. The chain is built from TRBV5-1 and TRBJ2-1; D uncertain. Trimming removed 0 bases from V and 2 bases from J, with 9 bases in between. This CDR3 has 15 residues. Germline CDR1 reads SGHRS; CDR2 reads YFSETQ. CDR3 coding DNA: TGCGCCAGCAGCTTGGTGGACCATACCTACAATGAGCAGTTCTTC. It encodes CASSLVDHTYNEQFF.

There are many counts of this clonotype. The V and J genes are TRBV24-1 and TRBJ2-1; TRBD1 aligns across 11 bases. The CDR3 has 15 amino acids. The germline V gene encodes CDR1 KGHDR and CDR2 SFDVKD. V was pared by 7 bases and J by 10 bases, with 11 bases of the junction left unmatched. CDR3 DNA: TGTGCCACCAGCCCCTGGACAGGGGGCTTGAGCGAGCAGTTCTTC. This sequence encodes CATSPWTGGLSEQFF.

In its sample, this clonotype was seen many times. CDR3 in amino acids: CASSLARANTGELFF. CDR3 sequence (DNA): TGCGCCAGCAGCTTGGCCAGGGCAAACACCGGGGAGCTGTTTTTT. This sequence joins TRBV5-1 and TRBJ2-2; D may be TRBD1 (5 bases). The CDR3 runs 15 residues. Germline loops: CDR1 SGHRS, CDR2 YFSETQ. V was shortened by 0 bases and J by 2 bases, with 8 bases between the two germline ends.

In its sample, this clonotype was seen many times. The rearrangement uses TRBV12-3 or TRBV12-4 and TRBJ1-1; weak D call: TRBD1 (6 bases). CDR3 length equals 15 residues. V gave up 5 bases and J gave up 4 bases, with 17 bases separating them. The CDR3 protein is CASSISAGVGTEAFF. CDR3 nucleotides: TGTGCCAGCAGTATCTCGGCAGGGGTGGGCACTGAAGCTTTCTTT.

Many counts were recorded for this clonotype. The chain recombines TRBV7-3 with TRBJ1-2; 9 nucleotides line up with TRBD1. In germline, CDR1 is SGHTA, CDR2 FQGTGA. V was pared by 5 bases and J by 5 bases, with 3 bases of the junction left unmatched. CDR3 size: 13 residues. The DNA for the CDR3 is TGTGCCAGCAGCGCCGGACAGGGGTATGGCTACACCTTC. Its protein product is CASSAGQGYGYTF.

This clonotype has a count of ten or more. V and J are TRBV11-3 and TRBJ2-6; a possible D gene is TRBD1 (5 bases). This CDR3 region has 14 residues. V lost 4 bases and J lost 2, with 6 bases in between. Germline assignment: CDR1 SGHNT and CDR2 YENEEA. CDR3 loop: CASSSGTGANVLTF. The DNA for the CDR3 is TGTGCCAGCAGCTCAGGGACTGGGGCCAACGTCCTGACTTTC.

This clonotype showed up many times. The chain uses TRBV20-1 and TRBJ1-5; no clear D. In germline, CDR1 is DFQATT, CDR2 SNEGSKA (reference sequence). The V gene lost 1 base and the J gene lost 0 bases, with 10 bases spanning the gap. There are 15 residues in the CDR3. The CDR3 sequence is CSARGMENSNQPQHF. In nucleotides, the CDR3 is TGCAGTGCTAGAGGTATGGAGAATAGCAATCAGCCCCAGCATTTT.

Many counts were recorded for this clonotype. The CDR3 sequence: CASSRGQASSYNEQFF. CDR3 DNA: TGTGCCAGCAGCCGCGGGCAGGCGAGCTCCTACAATGAGCAGTTCTTC. The V call is TRBV11-1, the J call TRBJ2-1; tentatively, D is TRBD2 (5 bases). Trimming took 5 bases from V and 0 from J, leaving 14 bases between them. This CDR3 has 16 residues. The V gene's germline CDR1 is SGHAT and CDR2 FQDESV (reference sequence).

This clonotype was detected a few times. This chain joins TRBV5-1 and TRBJ2-6; possible D gene TRBD2, 5 bases. CDR1 is SGHRS and CDR2 is YFSETQ in the germline V gene. Trimming pared 0 bases from V and 2 bases from J, leaving 9 bases between. The CDR3 contains 16 residues. CDR3 sequence reads: CASSLARATGANVLTF. The CDR3 region has the DNA TGCGCCAGCAGCTTGGCGCGGGCGACTGGGGCCAACGTCCTGACTTTC.

This clonotype was found many times. This chain connects TRBV14 to TRBJ1-1; no reliable D call. This CDR3 spans 13 amino acids. The germline V gene encodes CDR1 SGHDN and CDR2 FVKESK. The ends were cut back, 1 base at V and 4 bases at J, with 7 bases in the middle. CDR3 bases: TGTGCCAGCAGCCAAGGCGAAGGCACTGAAGCTTTCTTT. Translating it yields CASSQGEGTEAFF.

Ten or more counts support this clonotype. This rearrangement joins TRBV20-1 to TRBJ2-3, with D tentatively TRBD2 (5 bases). Per the germline V gene, CDR1 is DFQATT and CDR2 is SNEGSKA (reference sequence). This CDR3 region has 13 residues. The germline V and J ends were trimmed by 5 bases and 2 bases, with 11 bases remaining between them. The DNA of the CDR3 is TGCAGTGCTCCCGGAGCGGTCACAGATACGCAGTATTTT. This codes for CSAPGAVTDTQYF.

This clonotype was recorded many times. J is TRBJ2-5 and V is TRBV5-1; possibly TRBD2 for D (6 bases). Germline lookup yields CDR1 SGHRS and CDR2 YFSETQ. This CDR3 is built from 13 residues. V gave up 3 bases and J gave up 3 bases, with 9 bases separating them. CDR3 protein: CASSYPGEETQYF. CDR3 coding DNA: TGCGCCAGCAGCTATCCGGGGGAAGAGACCCAGTACTTC.

This clonotype came up many times. This chain uses TRBV9 with TRBJ2-1; D remains ambiguous. The germline CDR1 and CDR2 sequences are SGDLS and YYNGEE. The CDR3 loop spans 16 amino acids. The V and J ends lost 2 bases and 7 bases respectively, with 19 bases between them. This CDR3 is CASSVSPRRAGNEQFF. The DNA for the CDR3 is TGTGCCAGCAGCGTCTCCCCCCGGCGCGCTGGGAATGAGCAGTTCTTC.

This clonotype has a count of ten or more. The genes are TRBV6-1 and TRBJ2-7, with 7 bases identical to TRBD2. The V gene end was trimmed by 6 bases and the J gene end by 2 bases; junction bases not matched to a gene: 10. The CDR3 contains 15 residues. CDR1 is MNHNS, CDR2 SASEGT, per germline. CDR3 nucleotides: TGTGCCAGCAGCGCCCCGGCAGGGAGGGCCTACGAGCAGTACTTC. This sequence encodes CASSAPAGRAYEQYF.

Worth noting for this clonotype: It may be a read error: a sequence one base away is much more abundant. The chain joins TRBV5-1 to TRBJ2-3; 7 nucleotides align to TRBD1. Germline V gives CDR1 SGHRS, CDR2 YFSETQ. The CDR3 loop spans 16 amino acids. This chain's CDR3 is CVSSLTGTVSSDTQYF. CDR3 DNA sequence: TGCGTCAGCAGCTTGACCGGGACAGTGTCGTCAGATACGCAGTATTTT.

Ten or more counts support this clonotype. V and J are TRBV7-2 and TRBJ1-3; possible D gene TRBD1, 5 bases. Germline V gene lookup returns CDR1 SGHTA and CDR2 FQGNSA. Trimming cost V 4 bases and J 5 bases, with 9 bases left between them. The CDR3 is made up of 13 amino acids. The CDR3 is CASSSGTRNTIYF. CDR3 sequence (DNA): TGTGCCAGCAGCTCCGGGACGAGAAACACCATATATTTT.